These 8 T cell receptor beta chains share one sample of origin, sequenced in a study of cytomegalovirus exposure and HLA in healthy donors. Profiling relied on immunoSEQ multiplex PCR, and the TCRdb table lists in-frame clones only, not all of them. The sample has about 200,000 clones; 75% to 90% are singletons. Sample: PBMCs. The receptor source for this set is a woman between 18 and 30 years old in good health and CMV-seronegative.

This sequence joins TRBV2 and TRBJ2-7; TRBD1 agrees at 9 bases. The CDR3 length is 15 residues. The V gene's germline CDR1 is SNHLY and CDR2 FYNNEI. V trimming: 3 bases; J trimming: 5 bases; junction bases outside the gene matches: 8. Here the CDR3 reads CASSDDSRTGDEQYF. The CDR3 bases are TGTGCCAGCAGTGATGATAGTCGGACAGGGGACGAGCAGTACTTC.

The rearrangement joins TRBV6-6 to TRBJ1-6; D is unclear. Germline CDR1 and CDR2: MNHNY and SVGAGI (reference sequence). V lost 5 bases and J 2 bases, leaving 4 bases between the germline ends. The CDR3 contains 13 residues. For the CDR3, the DNA is TGTGCCAGCAGTACTACCTATAATTCACCCCTCCACTTT. As protein: CASSTTYNSPLHF.

The CDR3 reads CASSLGGGGSPLHF. CDR3 nucleotides: TGTGCCAGCAGCTTAGGGGGAGGAGGTTCACCCCTCCACTTT. This chain connects TRBV11-2 to TRBJ1-6, with D unclear. The CDR3 consists of 14 residues. Germline values: CDR1 SGHAT, CDR2 FQNNGV. Trimming stripped 1 base from V and 9 bases from J, with 10 bases between.

The rearrangement joins TRBV9 to TRBJ2-1; 7 bases align to TRBD2. V shed 0 bases, J shed 6 bases, and the junction held 6 bases outside the gene matches. This CDR3 is built from 15 residues. Germline V gives CDR1 SGDLS, CDR2 YYNGEE. CDR3 region: CASSVVPSGSNEQFF. The CDR3, as DNA: TGTGCCAGCAGCGTAGTACCTAGCGGAAGCAATGAGCAGTTCTTC.

V and J are TRBV5-1 and TRBJ1-6, with D unclear. The V gene's germline CDR1 is SGHRS and CDR2 YFSETQ. The CDR3 length is 13 residues. Deletions cut 0 bases from V and 7 bases from J, with 5 bases between. CDR3 sequence reads: CASSLGLNSPLHF. The CDR3 DNA sequence: TGCGCCAGCAGCTTGGGCCTAAATTCACCCCTCCACTTT.

V usage is TRBV10-3 and J usage is TRBJ2-1, with TRBD2 matching over 11 bases. The germline V gene encodes CDR1 ENHRY and CDR2 SYGVKD. Trimming cost V 3 bases and J 5 bases; bases outside gene matches: 6. The CDR3 totals 16 residues. Here the CDR3 DNA reads TGTGCCATCAGTGACCCCGGGACTAGCGGTGACAATGAGCAGTTCTTC. Amino acids: CAISDPGTSGDNEQFF.

This chain uses TRBV5-1 with TRBJ2-5, with 9 bases fitting TRBD1. The germline CDR1 and CDR2 sequences are SGHRS and YFSETQ. With V trimmed by 6 bases and J by 5 bases, 11 bases remained unmatched. This CDR3 contains 15 residues. The chain's CDR3 is CASNQLGQGLETQYF. Here the CDR3 DNA reads TGCGCCAGCAACCAACTCGGACAGGGGTTGGAGACCCAGTACTTC.

This clone was detected only once. The rearrangement joins TRBV6-1 to TRBJ2-1; 7 nucleotides agree with TRBD1. The length of the CDR3 is 13 residues. V lost 7 bases, J lost 1 base, and 1 base stayed unmatched. The germline V gene encodes CDR1 MNHNS and CDR2 SASEGT. The CDR3 is CASMGQSYNEQFF. CDR3 nucleotides: TGTGCCAGCATGGGACAGTCCTACAATGAGCAGTTCTTC.